This T cell receptor (beta chain) originates from a study of T cell repertoires in cytomegalovirus infection. About the study: From public TCR beta signatures came an indication of both CMV infection and matching HLA type. Study results and caveats: There were carriers of CMV plus the relevant HLA, and cumulative public TCR beta family frequency identified them.

Via MiXCR, TCRdb re-called the reads, giving one row per CDR3 protein. The sample lists some 440,000 distinct CDR3 sequences, roughly 31% occurring once. This clonotype was observed a handful of times. The antigen remains undetermined. Germline CDR1 and CDR2: MNHEY and SVGEGT. The CDR3 totals 14 residues. The V end lost 4 bases, the J end lost 1 base, and 8 bases lay between the germline ends. The clonotype comes from a human donor in good health (CMV status not recorded). Some clones in this sample may be carry-over from other donors' samples. This chain uses TRBV6-2 or TRBV6-3 with TRBJ2-4; D gene uncertain. Sequenced input: PBMCs. The CDR3 region is CASSSLGAKNIQYF. CDR3 coding DNA: TGTGCCAGCAGTTCCCTCGGGGCCAAAAACATTCAGTACTTC.